These 19 T cell receptor beta chains were all obtained from the same sample, sequenced in a study of blood T cell repertoires in COVID-19. Libraries were prepared by immunoSEQ multiplex PCR; TCRdb keeps only in-frame clonotypes and omits some of them. The data show approximately 190,000 clones, more than 85% seen once. Material: PBMCs or T cells enriched from blood (not recorded which). These receptors came from a woman in her forties in a cohort exposed to, infected with or recovered from COVID-19 (not recorded which).

CDR3 in amino acids: CAWKQSNQPQHF. In DNA, the CDR3 is TGTGCCTGGAAACAGAGCAATCAGCCCCAGCATTTT. This chain connects TRBV30 to TRBJ1-5; no firm D call. V was trimmed by 4 bases and J by 1 base, leaving 5 bases between them. Germline CDR1 and CDR2: GTSNPN and SVGIG (reference sequence). The CDR3 contains 12 residues.

This clone was recorded once. The chain recombines TRBV3-1 (or the pseudogene TRBV3-2) with TRBJ2-2; the D is unclear. This CDR3 comprises 16 residues. Trimming took off 0 bases at V and 5 bases at J, with 13 bases between the two ends. Germline assignment: CDR1 LGHDT and CDR2 YNNKEL (reference sequence). As DNA, the CDR3 is TGTGCCAGCAGCCAAGAAGCCCGGTTTTTGACCGGGGAGCTGTTTTTT. It codes for CASSQEARFLTGELFF.

This chain connects TRBV11-3 to TRBJ1-2, with 7 bases matching TRBD1. Germline V CDR1 and CDR2: SGHNT, YENEEA. The CDR3 consists of 14 residues. V lost 5 bases to trimming and J lost 4 bases; unmatched junction nucleotides: 7. The CDR3 here is CASSPTGDVYGYTF. The CDR3, as DNA: TGTGCCAGCAGCCCTACAGGGGATGTCTATGGCTACACCTTC.

This chain joins TRBV5-1 and TRBJ2-3, with TRBD2 matching 8 bases. Germline values: CDR1 SGHRS, CDR2 YFSETQ. The CDR3 sequence is 18 residues long. V was clipped by 0 bases and J by 3 bases; unmatched bases: 12. CDR3 coding DNA: TGCGCCAGCAGCTTGGAAACGGCACTAGCGGTAGGGACAGATACGCAGTATTTT. Amino acid sequence: CASSLETALAVGTDTQYF.

The V gene is TRBV12-5, the J gene TRBJ2-2, with D unclear. V lost 7 bases, J lost 3 bases, and 12 bases lay in between. From germline, CDR1 is LGHNT and CDR2 FRNRAP. This CDR3 comprises 14 residues. The CDR3: CASVANGDTGELFF. The CDR3 bases are TGTGCTAGTGTCGCGAACGGAGACACCGGGGAGCTGTTTTTT.

This chain uses TRBV5-1 with TRBJ1-4; D is possibly TRBD1 (5 bases). Deletions cut 4 bases from V and 8 bases from J, with 15 bases between. From germline, CDR1 is SGHRS and CDR2 YFSETQ. This CDR3 spans 14 amino acids. Here the CDR3 DNA reads TGCGCCAGCAGCCTAGGGGAAATCACGGAAAAACTGTTTTTT. Protein: CASSLGEITEKLFF.

The chain links TRBV7-9 to TRBJ2-2, with 8 bases aligning to TRBD1. V shed 4 bases and J 2 bases; nucleotides not matched to a gene: 3. CDR1 is SEHNR and CDR2 is FQNEAQ in the germline V gene (reference sequence). The CDR3 is 15 amino acids. The CDR3 region is CASSSDRGNTGELFF. The CDR3 nucleotides are TGTGCCAGCAGCTCCGACAGGGGAAACACCGGGGAGCTGTTTTTT.

The chain has TRBV19 and TRBJ2-7, with 10 nucleotides matching TRBD1. The V and J ends lost 3 bases and 0 bases, in that order; junction bases with no gene match: 5. The V gene's germline CDR1 is LNHDA and CDR2 SQIVND (reference sequence). The CDR3 runs to 16 residues. As DNA, the CDR3 is TGTGCCAGTAGTATGGGGACAGGGGCGGCCTCCTACGAGCAGTACTTC. It encodes CASSMGTGAASYEQYF.

This clone has just a few counts. CDR3 DNA sequence: TGCGCCAGCAGCCCCCCGGCGGGGGCCTACGAGCAGTACTTC. Translated, it gives CASSPPAGAYEQYF. V usage is TRBV4-1 and J usage is TRBJ2-7, with 7 bases that match TRBD2. This CDR3 has 14 amino acids. Germline CDR1 is MGHRA and CDR2 is YSYEKL. The J segment lost 2 bases and the V segment lost 4 bases, leaving 5 bases of the junction unmatched.

CDR3 bases: TGTGCCAGCAGCGGGACAGCGCGGTGGTATGAGCAGTTCTTC. Residues: CASSGTARWYEQFF. The chain joins TRBV14 to TRBJ2-1; 7 nucleotides align to TRBD1. Germline V gene data show CDR1 as SGHDN and CDR2 as FVKESK. The V segment lost 5 bases and the J segment 8 bases; nucleotides outside the gene matches: 9. This CDR3 comprises 14 residues.

This clone is deemed medium-sized. Other DNA sequences in this specimen translate into the identical CDR3. In nucleotides, the CDR3 is TGTGCCAGCAGCCAAGATAGGACTAGCGGAAACAATGAGCAGTTCTTC. This sequence encodes CASSQDRTSGNNEQFF. J is TRBJ2-1 and V is TRBV4-2, with 10 positions matching TRBD2. This CDR3 is 16 amino acids long. Germline-derived CDR1 and CDR2 are LGHNA and YNFKEQ. Trimming took 0 bases from V and 5 from J; bases not matched to a gene: 4.

The chain links TRBV3-1 (or the pseudogene TRBV3-2) to TRBJ2-1, with 10 nucleotides matching TRBD2. This CDR3 comprises 16 residues. Germline V gene sequence: CDR1 LGHDT, CDR2 YNNKEL (reference sequence). The junction had 5 bases not matched to a gene; V was cut back by 3 bases and J by 3 bases. The CDR3 DNA is TGTGCCAGCAGCCATAAACTAGCGGGACTCTACAATGAGCAGTTCTTC. Amino acid sequence: CASSHKLAGLYNEQFF.

The chain combines TRBV29-1 with TRBJ2-5; tentative D call: TRBD2 (6 bases). The CDR3 totals 14 residues. Germline lookup yields CDR1 SQVTM and CDR2 ANQGSEA. V was trimmed by 3 bases and J by 3 bases, leaving 14 bases between them. The CDR3 DNA is TGCAGCGTTGAGGTGGAGGGTTGGGAAGAGACCCAGTACTTC. Amino acids: CSVEVEGWEETQYF.

The chain uses TRBV27 and TRBJ2-7; D possibly corresponds to TRBD1 (8 bases). The CDR3 covers 13 residues. The ends were cut back, 7 bases at V and 6 bases at J, with 16 bases in the middle. The germline gives CDR1 MNHEY, CDR2 SMNVEV (reference sequence). The CDR3 region has the DNA TGTGCCAGCACACAGGGGGGGGCGGGCGAGCAGTACTTC. It translates to CASTQGGAGEQYF.

In this sample, this clone turned up once. The chain couples TRBV27 to TRBJ1-5; 7 nucleotides match TRBD1. There are 17 residues in the CDR3. Trimming at V came to 5 bases and at J to 0 bases, leaving 10 bases not matched to a gene. The germline V gene has CDR1 MNHEY and CDR2 SMNVEV (reference sequence). CDR3: CASSPKTGPYSNQPQHF. CDR3 coding DNA: TGTGCCAGCAGTCCCAAGACAGGGCCGTATAGCAATCAGCCCCAGCATTTT.

The rearrangement links TRBV7-9 to TRBJ1-1; D unresolved. CDR1 is SEHNR, CDR2 FQNEAQ, per germline (reference sequence). This CDR3 has 12 amino acids. V was cut by 6 bases and J by 8 bases, with 13 bases left in between. CDR3 amino acids: CASSFLREEAFF. The CDR3 DNA reads TGTGCCAGCAGTTTCCTTCGGGAAGAAGCTTTCTTT. The variable domain in full, completed from reference TRBV7-9 and TRBJ1-1, reads DTGVSQNPRHKITKRGQNVTFRCDPISEHNRLYWYRQTLGQGPEFLTYFQNEAQLEKSRLLSDRFSAERPKGSFSTLEIQRTEQGDSAMYLCASSFLREEAFFGQGTRLTVV.

This rearrangement joins TRBV4-1 to TRBJ2-3; 8 nucleotides line up with TRBD2. V shed 4 bases, J shed 5 bases, and the junction held 14 bases outside the gene matches. CDR1 and CDR2 (germline): MGHRA, YSYEKL. This CDR3 has 17 residues. The DNA of the CDR3 is TGCGCCAGCAGCCCTACTGTGGAGCGGGAGTTAGGAGATACGCAGTATTTT. It yields the protein CASSPTVERELGDTQYF.

The chain uses TRBV11-2 and TRBJ2-7; 7 bases match TRBD1. CDR1 is SGHAT, CDR2 FQNNGV, per germline. V dropped 2 bases and J dropped 4; count of bases not matched to a gene: 14. There are 17 residues in the CDR3. CDR3 residues: CASSLNTPSGQTYEQYF. The CDR3 nucleotides read TGTGCCAGCAGCTTAAACACCCCCTCGGGACAGACTTACGAGCAGTACTTC.

The chain carries TRBV4-3 and TRBJ2-7; TRBD2 matches at 14 bases. Germline-derived CDR1 and CDR2 are LGHNA and YSLEER. V was clipped by 3 bases and J by 0 bases; unmatched bases: 10. CDR3 length: 19 residues. The CDR3 coding sequence is TGCGCCAGCAGCCACCGGACTAGCGGGAGGTCTCGAAGCTCCTACGAGCAGTACTTC. Protein: CASSHRTSGRSRSSYEQYF.